These 28 T cell receptor beta chains share one sample of origin, sequenced in a study of blood T cell repertoires in COVID-19. Data came from immunoSEQ multiplex PCR; TCRdb stores just in-frame clones and leaves some out. Counted here are 100,000 to 150,000 clones, 85% to 90% occurring once; the ten biggest clones make up more than 15%. The sequenced sample was peripheral blood. Receptors were obtained from a man aged 50-60 years with active or convalescent COVID-19.

The chain has TRBV6-4 and TRBJ2-5; TRBD2 agrees at 7 bases. Germline-derived CDR1 and CDR2 are MRHNA and SNTAGT. With 3 bases clipped from V and 7 bases from J, the junction kept 8 bases outside the gene matches. The CDR3 is 14 residues long. The CDR3 reads CASSEGAGTGTQYF. The CDR3 DNA follows: TGTGCCAGCAGTGAGGGAGCGGGAACGGGGACCCAGTACTTC.

V gene TRBV7-2 combines with J gene TRBJ1-6; no firm D call. The CDR3 length is 14 residues. The germline gives CDR1 SGHTA, CDR2 FQGNSA. With 1 base removed from V and 10 bases from J, the gap between germline ends came to 11 bases. The CDR3: CASSLVNTNSPLHF. The CDR3 coding sequence is TGTGCCAGCAGCTTAGTTAACACGAACTCACCCCTCCACTTT. The whole variable domain, remainder taken from reference TRBV7-2 and TRBJ1-6, is GAGVSQSPSNKVTEKGKDVELRCDPISGHTALYWYRQSLGQGLEFLIYFQGNSAPDKSGLPSDRFSAERTGGSVSTLTIQRTQQEDSAVYLCASSLVNTNSPLHFGNGTRLTVT.

The V gene is TRBV5-6, the J gene TRBJ2-1; 8 bases map to TRBD2. The V gene's germline CDR1 is SGHDT and CDR2 YYEEEE. This CDR3 has 17 amino acids. V dropped 3 bases and J dropped 7; count of bases not matched to a gene: 15. The CDR3 reads CASSWLAGGPLRNEQFF. The CDR3 DNA sequence: TGTGCCAGCAGCTGGTTGGCGGGGGGCCCCCTCCGGAATGAGCAGTTCTTC.

The chain uses TRBV2 and TRBJ1-4; maybe TRBD1 (6 bases). V was clipped by 1 base and J by 7 bases, with 13 bases between them. Per the germline V gene, CDR1 is SNHLY and CDR2 is FYNNEI. The CDR3 is 15 amino acids. The DNA of the CDR3 is TGTGCCAGCAGTGAAGAGGGGGGGCGTCGTGAAAAACTGTTTTTT. This translates into CASSEEGGRREKLFF.

The chain has TRBV10-3 and TRBJ1-1; D may be TRBD1 (6 bases). Trimming removed 10 bases from V and 5 bases from J, with 20 bases in between. Germline assignment: CDR1 ENHRY and CDR2 SYGVKD. The CDR3 runs to 14 residues. The CDR3 sequence is CATGTKGGRTEAFF. The CDR3, as DNA: TGTGCCACGGGGACAAAGGGGGGGAGAACTGAAGCTTTCTTT.

The J gene is TRBJ2-1, the V gene TRBV11-2, with D perhaps TRBD2 (6 bases). Trimming removed 5 bases from V and 4 bases from J, with 15 bases in between. From germline, CDR1 is SGHAT and CDR2 FQNNGV. This CDR3 contains 15 residues. CDR3 region: CASSVAGGTYNEQFF. CDR3 nucleotides: TGTGCCAGCAGCGTAGCAGGCGGGACGTACAATGAGCAGTTCTTC.

CDR3 coding DNA: TGTGCCAGCAGCTCGACCGGGAGCTACAGAGCCAAAAACATTCAGTACTTC. It yields the protein CASSSTGSYRAKNIQYF. This chain connects TRBV7-2 to TRBJ2-4; the D gene is possibly TRBD2 (6 bases). Germline loops: CDR1 SGHTA, CDR2 FQGNSA. CDR3 length: 17 residues. V lost 4 bases and J lost 0, with 16 bases in between.

The chain joins TRBV6-2 or TRBV6-3 to TRBJ1-5; 8 bases align to TRBD1. Germline lookup yields CDR1 MNHEY and CDR2 SVGEGT. With 0 bases clipped from V and 5 bases from J, the junction kept 3 bases outside the gene matches. The CDR3 is 15 amino acids. The CDR3 here is CASSYSSRGHQPQHF. Written as DNA, the CDR3 is TGTGCCAGCAGTTACTCTTCCAGGGGGCATCAGCCCCAGCATTTT.

The gene calls are TRBV5-6 and TRBJ2-7, with 8 nucleotides matching TRBD1. V gave up 4 bases and J gave up 3 bases; unmatched junction bases: 9. The CDR3 totals 15 residues. CDR1 and CDR2 from the germline V gene are SGHDT and YYEEEE. In DNA form, the CDR3 reads TGTGCCAGCAGCCTGGATCGGACAGGGCTCTACGAGCAGTACTTC. This translates into CASSLDRTGLYEQYF. The full variable domain, completed using reference TRBV5-6 and TRBJ2-7, is DAGVTQSPTHLIKTRGQQVTLRCSPKSGHDTVSWYQQALGQGPQFIFQYYEEEERQRGNFPDRFSGHQFPNYSSELNVNALLLGDSALYLCASSLDRTGLYEQYFGPGTRLTVT.

The chain joins TRBV7-6 to TRBJ1-6, with D possibly being TRBD1 (6 bases). This CDR3 has 15 residues. Trimming took 1 base from V and 9 from J, leaving 13 bases between them. Germline CDR1 SGHVS, CDR2 FNYEAQ. CDR3 amino acids: CASSLVGRGGSPLHF. The CDR3 region has the DNA TGTGCCAGCAGCTTAGTCGGCAGGGGTGGTTCACCCCTCCACTTT. The full variable domain, with the rest looked up from reference TRBV7-6 and TRBJ1-6, is GAGVSQSPRYKVTKRGQDVALRCDPISGHVSLYWYRQALGQGPEFLTYFNYEAQQDKSGLPNDRFSAERPEGSISTLTIQRTEQRDSAMYRCASSLVGRGGSPLHFGNGTRLTVT.

This chain links TRBV29-1 with TRBJ2-1; perhaps TRBD2 as D (7 bases). Looked up from germline, CDR1 is SQVTM and CDR2 is ANQGSEA. CDR3 length: 16 amino acids. V was clipped by 7 bases and J by 1 base, with 20 bases between them. The CDR3 region is CSAVRLGGASYNEQFF. The CDR3, as DNA: TGCAGCGCCGTCCGATTGGGGGGGGCTTCCTACAATGAGCAGTTCTTC.

The gene calls are TRBV5-1 and TRBJ2-5; 7 bases map to TRBD1. The CDR3 runs to 14 residues. V shed 4 bases and J 5 bases; nucleotides not matched to a gene: 8. CDR1 is SGHRS and CDR2 is YFSETQ in the germline V gene. CDR3 nucleotides: TGCGCCAGCAGCAGGGAGAGGGGGCTGGAGACCCAGTACTTC. Its translation is CASSRERGLETQYF.

This chain connects TRBV18 to TRBJ2-7, with 9 bases identical to TRBD2. CDR3 length equals 15 residues. The V segment lost 0 bases and the J segment 3 bases; nucleotides outside the gene matches: 3. Germline V CDR1 and CDR2: KGHSH, LQKENI. Here the CDR3 DNA reads TGTGCCAGCTCACCACCGTCTAGCGGGATCTACGAGCAGTACTTC. Translated, it gives CASSPPSSGIYEQYF.

This chain connects TRBV4-2 to TRBJ2-2, with TRBD2 identical over 13 bases. Germline values: CDR1 LGHNA, CDR2 YNFKEQ. V was clipped by 1 base and J by 6 bases; unmatched bases: 2. This CDR3 has 16 residues. CDR3 in amino acids: CASSQVLAGGSGELFF. Written as DNA, the CDR3 is TGTGCCAGCAGCCAAGTACTAGCGGGAGGGTCCGGGGAGCTGTTTTTT.

This clone came up once. The J gene is TRBJ1-1, the V gene TRBV14; unclear D gene. Germline V lookup: CDR1 SGHDN, CDR2 FVKESK. The length of the CDR3 is 14 residues. The V end lost 2 bases, the J end lost 1 base, and 8 bases lay between the germline ends. This CDR3 reads CASSQLRANTEAFF. The CDR3 DNA follows: TGTGCCAGCAGCCAACTGAGGGCGAACACTGAAGCTTTCTTT. The entire variable domain, with the rest obtained from reference TRBV14 and TRBJ1-1, is as follows: EAGVTQFPSHSVIEKGQTVTLRCDPISGHDNLYWYRRVMGKEIKFLLHFVKESKQDESGMPNNRFLAERTGGTYSTLKVQPAELEDSGVYFCASSQLRANTEAFFGQGTRLTVV.

V gene TRBV5-1 combines with J gene TRBJ1-1, with TRBD1 matching 9 bases. The CDR3 loop spans 14 amino acids. Germline CDR1 is SGHRS and CDR2 is YFSETQ. Losses at the gene ends were 4 bases for V and 7 bases for J; bases not matched to a gene: 8. The CDR3, as DNA: TGCGCCAGCAGCACGGGGACAGGGCCCCATGAAGCTTTCTTT. Its protein product is CASSTGTGPHEAFF.

This chain links TRBV14 with TRBJ2-1; TRBD1 matches 10 bases. V was clipped by 3 bases and J by 7 bases; unmatched bases: 3. This CDR3 has 14 residues. Germline-derived CDR1 and CDR2 are SGHDN and FVKESK. The CDR3 bases are TGTGCCAGCAGCCAGACAGGGGGCTGGAATGAGCAGTTCTTC. Amino acids: CASSQTGGWNEQFF.

This clone was picked up a small number of times. The chain carries TRBV4-1 and TRBJ1-5; D unresolved. The V gene's germline CDR1 is MGHRA and CDR2 YSYEKL. The CDR3 contains 14 residues. V was shortened by 4 bases and J by 0 bases, with 7 bases between the two germline ends. Here the CDR3 reads CASSLGSSNQPQHF. The CDR3 DNA follows: TGCGCCAGCAGCCTGGGGAGTAGCAATCAGCCCCAGCATTTT.

This rearrangement joins TRBV11-3 to TRBJ2-5; 9 bases are shared with TRBD2. The CDR3 covers 15 residues. J was trimmed by 2 bases and V by 2 bases; bases with no gene match: 3. The germline gives CDR1 SGHNT, CDR2 YENEEA. DNA of the CDR3: TGTGCCAGCAGCTTAAGGCGGGGGGGACAAGAGACCCAGTACTTC. This gives the protein CASSLRRGGQETQYF.

V and J are TRBV19 and TRBJ2-5; possible D gene TRBD1, 5 bases. This CDR3 is 15 amino acids long. The V gene lost 2 bases and the J gene lost 4 bases, with 14 bases spanning the gap. From germline, CDR1 is LNHDA and CDR2 SQIVND (reference sequence). CDR3 DNA: TGTGCCAGTAGTATAAACAGGCAATGGGGAGAGACCCAGTACTTC. Amino acid sequence: CASSINRQWGETQYF.

This chain connects TRBV29-1 to TRBJ2-3; 7 nucleotides match TRBD1. The CDR3 runs 13 residues. CDR1 and CDR2 from the germline V gene are SQVTM and ANQGSEA. The V gene end was trimmed by 7 bases and the J gene end by 0 bases; junction bases not matched to a gene: 4. The CDR3 DNA reads TGCAGCGCCCCGACAGGGAGCACAGATACGCAGTATTTT. This gives the protein CSAPTGSTDTQYF.

Here the CDR3 reads CAISGADRGSQETQYF. The CDR3 nucleotides are TGTGCCATCAGTGGAGCGGACAGGGGGAGCCAAGAGACCCAGTACTTC. The genes are TRBV10-3 and TRBJ2-5; 10 bases agree with TRBD1. V lost 4 bases to trimming and J lost 1 base; unmatched junction nucleotides: 6. Germline V gene sequence: CDR1 ENHRY, CDR2 SYGVKD. This CDR3 is 16 amino acids long.

V is TRBV28 and J is TRBJ1-2, with 9 bases matching TRBD1. Germline values: CDR1 MDHEN, CDR2 SYDVKM. There are 12 residues in the CDR3. The V gene end was trimmed by 8 bases and the J gene end by 7 bases; junction bases not matched to a gene: 5. The CDR3: CASEGTGPGYTF. CDR3 DNA: TGTGCCAGCGAAGGGACAGGGCCTGGCTACACCTTC.

The chain uses TRBV11-2 and TRBJ2-5; 7 bases are shared with TRBD1. Germline V gene sequence: CDR1 SGHAT, CDR2 FQNNGV. The V gene end was trimmed by 5 bases and the J gene end by 1 base; junction bases not matched to a gene: 4. The CDR3 totals 14 residues. The CDR3 coding sequence is TGTGCCAGCAGCCGGGACAGCGTCCAAGAGACCCAGTACTTC. The encoded protein is CASSRDSVQETQYF. The whole variable domain, remainder taken from reference TRBV11-2 and TRBJ2-5, is EAGVAQSPRYKIIEKRQSVAFWCNPISGHATLYWYQQILGQGPKLLIQFQNNGVVDDSQLPKDRFSAERLKGVDSTLKIQPAKLEDSAVYLCASSRDSVQETQYFGPGTRLLVL.

The chain recombines TRBV7-8 with TRBJ2-1; a weak D match, TRBD1 (6 bases). Trimming removed 4 bases at V and 9 bases at J, with 25 bases between. The CDR3 sequence is 17 residues long. Germline CDR1 and CDR2: SGHVS and FQNEAQ. CDR3 bases: TGTGCCAGCAGCTCGCGGCGTTGGGGGCAGGGGATGGGTGAGCAGTTCTTC. Translating it yields CASSSRRWGQGMGEQFF.

The chain uses TRBV19 and TRBJ2-5; 10 bases map to TRBD1. The CDR3 runs to 15 residues. CDR1 and CDR2 from the germline V gene are LNHDA and SQIVND (reference sequence). Germline trimming cut 5 bases from V and 5 bases from J; bases unmatched to any gene: 8. The CDR3 DNA sequence: TGTGCCAGTAGTGAGGGACAGGGGATCGGGGAGACCCAGTACTTC. It encodes CASSEGQGIGETQYF.

CDR3 region: CASSLSRTGVTEAFF. The CDR3 bases are TGTGCCAGCAGTTTAAGTCGAACAGGGGTTACTGAAGCTTTCTTT. The chain employs TRBV28 and TRBJ1-1, with 7 bases fitting TRBD1. Per the germline V gene, CDR1 is MDHEN and CDR2 is SYDVKM. This CDR3 comprises 15 residues. Losses at the gene ends were 2 bases for V and 5 bases for J; bases not matched to a gene: 8.

The chain employs TRBV11-2 and TRBJ1-6; the D gene is possibly TRBD1 (6 bases). CDR1 is SGHAT and CDR2 is FQNNGV in the germline V gene. CDR3 length: 13 residues. Trimming removed 0 bases from V and 11 bases from J, with 8 bases in between. CDR3 sequence: CASSLDRGAPLHF. The CDR3 DNA follows: TGTGCCAGCAGCTTAGACAGGGGAGCACCCCTCCACTTT.